This T cell receptor (beta chain) stems from a study of beta chain features in type 1 diabetes. The V end was cut by 3 bases, the J end by 5 bases, with 8 bases between. The CDR3 is 11 residues long. CDR1 is DFQATT and CDR2 is SNEGSKA in the germline V gene (reference sequence). The sequenced template was cDNA made from the entire isolated RNA. Sequencing used immunoSEQ multiplex PCR; TCRdb keeps in-frame clones, though not all of them. This sample yields roughly 170,000 clones, of which about 13% are seen a single time; 0.62% belongs to the top ten. Sequencing input: central memory CD4+ T cells from blood. The chain employs TRBV20-1 and TRBJ2-7; D is undetermined. The receptor was isolated from a woman between 18 and 30 years old in good health. CDR3 nucleotides: TGCAGTGCTAGTCCCCAGGACGAGCAGTACTTC. It translates to CSASPQDEQYF.